These 14 T cell receptor beta chains share one sample of origin, sequenced in a study of T cells in Graves' hyperthyroidism and ophthalmopathy. Amplified TCR beta CDR3 regions derived from RNA transcripts. The HTBI primer set drove a first-round RT-PCR of the TCR CDR3. Each CDR3 protein is one row after TCRdb ran MiXCR on the multiplex PCR reads. In the table there are around 600,000 distinct CDR3 sequences, approximately 15% of which are singletons. Sequenced input: blood. The receptors derive from a woman aged 18-29 years with Graves' ophthalmopathy.

There are many counts of this clonotype. The gene calls are TRBV7-3 and TRBJ2-3; D not resolved. V lost 0 bases and J 7 bases, leaving 11 bases between the germline ends. Germline V gives CDR1 SGHTA, CDR2 FQGTGA. The CDR3 is made up of 14 amino acids. Written as DNA, the CDR3 is TGTGCCAGCAGCTTAACCCCTAGGTCAAATACGCAGTATTTT. Protein product: CASSLTPRSNTQYF.

This clonotype appeared many times. The chain links TRBV5-1 to TRBJ2-7, with 7 bases matching TRBD2. Trimming removed 4 bases from V and 3 bases from J; junction bases left unmatched: 10. Germline assignment: CDR1 SGHRS and CDR2 YFSETQ. The CDR3 contains 15 residues. The CDR3 protein is CASSTEAGVGYEQYF. In nucleotides, the CDR3 is TGCGCCAGCAGCACCGAGGCGGGAGTGGGCTACGAGCAGTACTTC. Combining the CDR3 with reference TRBV5-1 and TRBJ2-7 gives the whole variable domain KAGVTQTPRYLIKTRGQQVTLSCSPISGHRSVSWYQQTPGQGLQFLFEYFSETQRNKGNFPGRFSGRQFSNSRSEMNVSTLELGDSALYLCASSTEAGVGYEQYFGPGTRLTVT.

The rearrangement uses TRBV24-1 and TRBJ2-2; 13 nucleotides line up with TRBD2. V lost 0 bases, J lost 15 bases, and 9 bases stayed unmatched. The CDR3 loop spans 16 amino acids. Germline assignment: CDR1 KGHDR and CDR2 SFDVKD. Written as DNA, the CDR3 is TGTGCCACCAGTGATTTGCGACTAGCGGGAGGAGGAGGGGTGTTTTTT. It encodes CATSDLRLAGGGGVFF.

This clonotype was seen ten or more times. This chain joins TRBV6-1 and TRBJ1-1; D ambiguous. V was shortened by 0 bases and J by 3 bases, with 8 bases between the two germline ends. Germline values: CDR1 MNHNS, CDR2 SASEGT. The CDR3 loop spans 14 amino acids. In nucleotides, the CDR3 is TGTGCCAGCAGTGAAGCGACACGTTACACTGAAGCTTTCTTT. Amino acids: CASSEATRYTEAFF.

In its sample, this clonotype was seen many times. V and J are TRBV7-9 and TRBJ2-3, with TRBD1 matching 9 bases. There are 16 residues in the CDR3. Unmatched junction bases numbered 9, after V lost 5 bases and J lost 3 bases. Per germline, CDR1 SEHNR and CDR2 FQNEAQ (reference sequence). CDR3 nucleotide sequence: TGTGCCAGCAGCCCACCGACAGGGGGGAATACAGATACGCAGTATTTT. Its translation is CASSPPTGGNTDTQYF.

The gene calls are TRBV14 and TRBJ2-1; tentative D call: TRBD1 (6 bases). V dropped 4 bases and J dropped 0 bases, with 10 bases sitting between them. The germline V gene encodes CDR1 SGHDN and CDR2 FVKESK. The CDR3 consists of 15 residues. This CDR3 is CASSPDRSSYNEQFF. Here the CDR3 DNA reads TGTGCCAGCAGCCCCGACAGGAGCTCCTACAATGAGCAGTTCTTC.

This clonotype was recorded at least ten times. The chain carries TRBV28 and TRBJ2-5, with D possibly called TRBD1 or TRBD2 (6 bases each). This CDR3 has 15 residues. Germline-derived CDR1 and CDR2 are MDHEN and SYDVKM. V was pared by 3 bases and J by 5 bases, with 16 bases between. CDR3 coding DNA: TGTGCCAGCAGTTTTTTTTCGGGGGCCGGTGAGACCCAGTACTTC. Its translation is CASSFFSGAGETQYF.

This clonotype was picked up a small number of times. This chain links TRBV7-9 with TRBJ2-2; 9 nucleotides match TRBD1. The CDR3 spans 16 residues. In germline, CDR1 is SEHNR, CDR2 FQNEAQ (reference sequence). V shed 5 bases and J 6 bases; nucleotides not matched to a gene: 10. The CDR3 DNA sequence: TGTGCCAGCAGCGCCCCACAGGGGGCGCGACCCGGGGAGCTGTTTTTT. Translated: CASSAPQGARPGELFF. Drawing the rest from reference TRBV7-9 and TRBJ2-2, the complete variable domain is DTGVSQNPRHKITKRGQNVTFRCDPISEHNRLYWYRQTLGQGPEFLTYFQNEAQLEKSRLLSDRFSAERPKGSFSTLEIQRTEQGDSAMYLCASSAPQGARPGELFFGEGSRLTVL.

Only a few counts were recorded for this clonotype. The chain is built from TRBV28 and TRBJ2-7; D is undetermined. This CDR3 contains 14 residues. CDR1 and CDR2 (germline): MDHEN, SYDVKM. V lost 4 bases, J lost 1 base, and 11 bases lay in between. CDR3 DNA sequence: TGTGCCAGCAGTTGGAGCGAGTATTCCTACGAGCAGTACTTC. Protein product: CASSWSEYSYEQYF.

This clonotype was counted between two and nine times. The rearrangement uses TRBV5-4 and TRBJ2-7, with unresolved D. Trimming left V 5 bases short and J 7 bases short, with 16 bases between. Per the germline V gene, CDR1 is SGHNT and CDR2 is YYREEE (reference sequence). This CDR3 is built from 13 residues. CDR3 sequence reads: CASSLKTAREQYF. The DNA for the CDR3 is TGTGCCAGCAGTCTGAAGACGGCGCGGGAGCAGTACTTC.

This clonotype was detected a few times. The CDR3 DNA reads TGTGCCAGCAAATCAGGGGGTAAGAACACCGGGGAGCTGTTTTTT. Protein: CASKSGGKNTGELFF. The V call is TRBV27, the J call TRBJ2-2; TRBD1 matches 7 bases. Trimming removed 7 bases from V and 1 base from J; junction bases left unmatched: 6. The CDR3 has 15 amino acids. The germline V gene encodes CDR1 MNHEY and CDR2 SMNVEV (reference sequence).

The gene calls are TRBV6-2 or TRBV6-3 and TRBJ2-1, with 13 bases that match TRBD2. Losses at the gene ends were 5 bases for V and 5 bases for J; bases not matched to a gene: 6. CDR1 and CDR2 (germline): MNHEY, SVGEGT. The CDR3 is 16 amino acids. In DNA form, the CDR3 reads TGTGCCAGCAGTACCGGGACTAGCGGGATACACAATGAGCAGTTCTTC. Translated: CASSTGTSGIHNEQFF.

The rearrangement uses TRBV4-1 and TRBJ2-7, with a possible D match to TRBD2 (6 bases). CDR1 MGHRA and CDR2 YSYEKL come from the germline V gene. Trimming left V 0 bases short and J 9 bases short, with 15 bases between. CDR3 length: 14 residues. CDR3 sequence reads: CASSQEGLARLQYF. The CDR3 nucleotides read TGCGCCAGCAGCCAAGAAGGCCTAGCGCGTTTGCAGTACTTC.

With respect to this clonotype: A much larger clonotype is one base distant, so this may be a read error. The chain is built from TRBV12-3 or TRBV12-4 and TRBJ2-5; possibly TRBD1 or TRBD2 for D (5 bases each). Trimming took off 3 bases at V and 7 bases at J, with 15 bases between the two ends. The CDR3 sequence is 14 residues long. The CDR3 spells CASSFTFGGGTQYF. CDR3 bases: TGTGCCAGCAGTTTTACATTTGGTGGGGGGACCCAGTACTTC.